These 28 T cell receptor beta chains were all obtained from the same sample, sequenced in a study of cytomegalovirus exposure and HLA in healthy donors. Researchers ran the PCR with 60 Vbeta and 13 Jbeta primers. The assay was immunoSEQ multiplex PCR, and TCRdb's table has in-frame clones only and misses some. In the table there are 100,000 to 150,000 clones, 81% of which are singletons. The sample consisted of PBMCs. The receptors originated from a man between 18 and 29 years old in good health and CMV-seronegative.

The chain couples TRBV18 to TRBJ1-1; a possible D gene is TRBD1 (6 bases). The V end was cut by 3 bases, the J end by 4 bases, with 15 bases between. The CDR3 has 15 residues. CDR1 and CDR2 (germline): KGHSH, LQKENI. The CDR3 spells CASSPEGGVGTEAFF. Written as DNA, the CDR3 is TGTGCCAGCTCACCGGAGGGGGGGGTGGGCACTGAAGCTTTCTTT.

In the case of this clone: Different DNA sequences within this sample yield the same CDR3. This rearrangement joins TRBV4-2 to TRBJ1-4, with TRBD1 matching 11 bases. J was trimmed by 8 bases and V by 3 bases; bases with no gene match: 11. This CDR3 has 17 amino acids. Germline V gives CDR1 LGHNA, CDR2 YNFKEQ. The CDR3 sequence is CASSQDYRDRGIEKLFF. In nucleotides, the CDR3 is TGTGCCAGCAGCCAGGACTACCGGGACAGGGGGATCGAAAAACTGTTTTTT.

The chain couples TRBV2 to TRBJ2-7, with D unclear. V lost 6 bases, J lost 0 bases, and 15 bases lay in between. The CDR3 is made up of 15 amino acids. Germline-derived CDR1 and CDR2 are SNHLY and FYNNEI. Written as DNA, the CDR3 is TGTGCCAGCAGCCCCCTGCCGGGTTCCTCCTACGAGCAGTACTTC. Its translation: CASSPLPGSSYEQYF.

The CDR3 loop is CASSRLEGGGYTF. CDR3 sequence (DNA): TGTGCCAGCAGCCGTCTGGAGGGAGGTGGCTACACCTTC. This sequence joins TRBV7-8 and TRBJ1-2; no clear D gene. The CDR3 loop spans 13 amino acids. V lost 5 bases and J lost 7, with 14 bases in between. CDR1 is SGHVS and CDR2 is FQNEAQ in the germline V gene.

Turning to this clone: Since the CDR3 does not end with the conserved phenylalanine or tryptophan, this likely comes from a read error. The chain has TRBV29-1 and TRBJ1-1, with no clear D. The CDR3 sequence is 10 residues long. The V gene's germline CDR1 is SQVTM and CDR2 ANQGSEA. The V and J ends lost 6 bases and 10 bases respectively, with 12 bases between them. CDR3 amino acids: CSVGPEGAFS. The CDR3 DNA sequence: TGCAGCGTGGGTCCGGAGGGAGCTTTCTCT.

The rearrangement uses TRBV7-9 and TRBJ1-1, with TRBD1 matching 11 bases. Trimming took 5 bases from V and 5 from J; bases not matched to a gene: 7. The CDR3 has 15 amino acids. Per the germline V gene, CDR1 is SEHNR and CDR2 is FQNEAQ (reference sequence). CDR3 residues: CASSPGTGGKTEAFF. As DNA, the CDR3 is TGTGCCAGCAGCCCCGGGACAGGGGGAAAAACTGAAGCTTTCTTT.

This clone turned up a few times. The DNA of the CDR3 is TGTGCCAGCAGTTACGACAGGGCGGGGGAAAAACTGTTTTTT. It codes for CASSYDRAGEKLFF. The chain carries TRBV6-5 and TRBJ1-4; 7 nucleotides match TRBD1. This CDR3 has 14 amino acids. Trimming removed 2 bases from V and 8 bases from J; junction bases left unmatched: 5. Germline CDR1 is MNHEY and CDR2 is SVGAGI.

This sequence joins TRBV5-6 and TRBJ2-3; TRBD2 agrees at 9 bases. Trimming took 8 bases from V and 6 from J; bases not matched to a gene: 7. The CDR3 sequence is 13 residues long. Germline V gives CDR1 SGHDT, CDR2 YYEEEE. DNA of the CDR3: TGTGCCAGTGGTAGCGGGGGCCCCGATACGCAGTATTTT. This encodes CASGSGGPDTQYF.

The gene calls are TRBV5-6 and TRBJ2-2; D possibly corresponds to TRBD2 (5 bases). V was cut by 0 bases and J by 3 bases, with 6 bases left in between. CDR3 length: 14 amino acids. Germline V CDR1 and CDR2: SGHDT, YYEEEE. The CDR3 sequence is CASSLAGDTGELFF. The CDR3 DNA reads TGTGCCAGCAGCTTGGCCGGGGACACCGGGGAGCTGTTTTTT.

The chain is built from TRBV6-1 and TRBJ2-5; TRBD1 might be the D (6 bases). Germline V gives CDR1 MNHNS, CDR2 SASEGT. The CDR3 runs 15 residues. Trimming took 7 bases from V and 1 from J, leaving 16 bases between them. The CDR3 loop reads CASITLWGPQETQYF. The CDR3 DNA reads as TGTGCCAGCATCACGCTCTGGGGGCCCCAAGAGACCCAGTACTTC.

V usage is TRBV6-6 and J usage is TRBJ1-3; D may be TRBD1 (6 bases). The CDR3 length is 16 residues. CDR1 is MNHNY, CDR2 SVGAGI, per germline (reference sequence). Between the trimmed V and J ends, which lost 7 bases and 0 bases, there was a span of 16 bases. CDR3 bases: TGTGCCAGCAACACTCCGACAGGCTTCTCTGGAAACACCATATATTTT. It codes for CASNTPTGFSGNTIYF.

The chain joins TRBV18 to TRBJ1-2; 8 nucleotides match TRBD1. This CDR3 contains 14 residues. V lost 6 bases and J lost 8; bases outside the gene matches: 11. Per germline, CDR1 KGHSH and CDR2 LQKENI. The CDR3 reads CASSQSGTGLGYTF. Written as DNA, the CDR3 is TGTGCCAGCTCGCAAAGCGGGACAGGCTTGGGCTACACCTTC.

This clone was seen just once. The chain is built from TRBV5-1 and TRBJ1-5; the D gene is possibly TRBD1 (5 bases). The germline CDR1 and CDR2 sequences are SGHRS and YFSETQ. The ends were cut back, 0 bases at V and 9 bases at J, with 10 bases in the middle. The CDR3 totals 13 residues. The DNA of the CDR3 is TGCGCCAGCAGCTTGGATTGGGGGGGGCCCCAGCATTTT. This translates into CASSLDWGGPQHF.

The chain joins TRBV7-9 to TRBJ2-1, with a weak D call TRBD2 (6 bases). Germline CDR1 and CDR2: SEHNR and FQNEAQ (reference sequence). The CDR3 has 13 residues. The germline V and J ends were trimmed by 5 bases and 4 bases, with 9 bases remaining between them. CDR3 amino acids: CASSPGTYNEQFF. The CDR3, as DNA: TGTGCCAGCAGCCCCGGGACTTACAATGAGCAGTTCTTC.

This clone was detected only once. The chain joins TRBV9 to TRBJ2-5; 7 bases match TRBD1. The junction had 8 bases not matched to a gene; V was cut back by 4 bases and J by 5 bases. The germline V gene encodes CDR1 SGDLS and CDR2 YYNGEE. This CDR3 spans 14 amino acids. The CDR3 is CASSSADRVETQYF. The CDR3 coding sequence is TGTGCCAGCAGCTCAGCTGACAGGGTGGAGACCCAGTACTTC.

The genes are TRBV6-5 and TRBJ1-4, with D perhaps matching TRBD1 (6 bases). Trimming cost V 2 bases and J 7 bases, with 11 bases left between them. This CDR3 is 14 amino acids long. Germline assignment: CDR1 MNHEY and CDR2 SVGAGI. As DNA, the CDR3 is TGTGCCAGCAGTTACATTCAGGGGAGTGAAAAACTGTTTTTT. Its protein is CASSYIQGSEKLFF.

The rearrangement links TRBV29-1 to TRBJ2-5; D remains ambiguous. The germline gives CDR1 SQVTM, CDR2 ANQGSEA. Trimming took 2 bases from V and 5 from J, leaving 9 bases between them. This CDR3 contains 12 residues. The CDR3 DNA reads TGCAGCGTTGAACAGGTATCGGAGACCCAGTACTTC. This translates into CSVEQVSETQYF.

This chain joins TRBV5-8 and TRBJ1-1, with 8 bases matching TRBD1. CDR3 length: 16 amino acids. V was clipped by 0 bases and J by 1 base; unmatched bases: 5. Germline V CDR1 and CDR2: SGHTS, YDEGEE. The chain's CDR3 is CASSLDTGQANTEAFF. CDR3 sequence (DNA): TGTGCCAGCAGCTTGGACACGGGACAGGCGAACACTGAAGCTTTCTTT.

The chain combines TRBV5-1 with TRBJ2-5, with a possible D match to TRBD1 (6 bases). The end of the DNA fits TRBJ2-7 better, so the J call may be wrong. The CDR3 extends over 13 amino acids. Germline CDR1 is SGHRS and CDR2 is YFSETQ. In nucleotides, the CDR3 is TGCGCCAGCAGCTTGGACAGGGCCCACGAGCAGTACTTC. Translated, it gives CASSLDRAHEQYF.

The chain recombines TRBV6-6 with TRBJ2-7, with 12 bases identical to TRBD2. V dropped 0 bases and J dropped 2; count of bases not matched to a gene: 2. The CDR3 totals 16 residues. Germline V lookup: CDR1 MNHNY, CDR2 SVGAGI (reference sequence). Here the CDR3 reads CASSYSTSGGTYEQYF. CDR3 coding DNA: TGTGCCAGCAGTTACTCTACTAGCGGGGGGACCTACGAGCAGTACTTC.

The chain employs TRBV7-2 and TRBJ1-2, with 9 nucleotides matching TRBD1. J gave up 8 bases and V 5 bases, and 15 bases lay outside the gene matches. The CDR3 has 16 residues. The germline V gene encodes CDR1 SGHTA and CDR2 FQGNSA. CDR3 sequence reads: CASSLGQGMALGGYTF. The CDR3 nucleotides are TGTGCCAGCAGCCTCGGACAGGGGATGGCCCTAGGGGGCTACACCTTC.

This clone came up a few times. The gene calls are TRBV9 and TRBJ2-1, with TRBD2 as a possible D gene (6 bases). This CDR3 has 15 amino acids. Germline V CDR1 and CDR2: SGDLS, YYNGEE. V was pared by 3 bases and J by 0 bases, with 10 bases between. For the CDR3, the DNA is TGTGCCAGCAGCGGCGGGACTCGCTCCTACAATGAGCAGTTCTTC. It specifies CASSGGTRSYNEQFF. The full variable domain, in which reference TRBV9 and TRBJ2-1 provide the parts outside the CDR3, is DSGVTQTPKHLITATGQRVTLRCSPRSGDLSVYWYQQSLDQGLQFLIQYYNGEERAKGNILERFSAQQFPDLHSELNLSSLELGDSALYFCASSGGTRSYNEQFFGPGTRLTVL.

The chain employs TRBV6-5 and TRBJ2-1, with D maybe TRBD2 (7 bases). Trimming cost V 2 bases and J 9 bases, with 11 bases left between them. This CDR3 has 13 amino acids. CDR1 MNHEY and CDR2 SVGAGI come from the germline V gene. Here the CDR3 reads CASSYEGGREQFF. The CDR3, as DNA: TGTGCCAGCAGTTACGAGGGGGGGCGTGAGCAGTTCTTC.

The CDR3 reads CASSLHGVDYTF. The DNA for the CDR3 is TGTGCCAGCAGCTTGCACGGGGTGGACTACACCTTC. The chain is built from TRBV7-2 and TRBJ1-2; no reliable D call. V was shortened by 3 bases and J by 10 bases, with 12 bases between the two germline ends. Germline CDR1 reads SGHTA; CDR2 reads FQGNSA. CDR3 length: 12 amino acids.

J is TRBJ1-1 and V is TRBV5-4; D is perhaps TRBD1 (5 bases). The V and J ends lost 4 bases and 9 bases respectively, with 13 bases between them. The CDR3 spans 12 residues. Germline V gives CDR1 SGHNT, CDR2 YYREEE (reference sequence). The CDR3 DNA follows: TGTGCCAGCAGCCCTCTGCAGGGTAAAGCTTTCTTT. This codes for CASSPLQGKAFF.

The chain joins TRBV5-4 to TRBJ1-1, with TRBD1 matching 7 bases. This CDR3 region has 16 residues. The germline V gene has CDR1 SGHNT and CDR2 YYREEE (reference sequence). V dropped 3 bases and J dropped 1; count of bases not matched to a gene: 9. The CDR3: CASSSAGQVPNTEAFF. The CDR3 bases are TGTGCCAGCAGCTCCGCAGGACAGGTACCGAACACTGAAGCTTTCTTT. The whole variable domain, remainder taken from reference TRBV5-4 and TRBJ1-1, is ETGVTQSPTHLIKTRGQQVTLRCSSQSGHNTVSWYQQALGQGPQFIFQYYREEENGRGNFPPRFSGLQFPNYSSELNVNALELDDSALYLCASSSAGQVPNTEAFFGQGTRLTVV.

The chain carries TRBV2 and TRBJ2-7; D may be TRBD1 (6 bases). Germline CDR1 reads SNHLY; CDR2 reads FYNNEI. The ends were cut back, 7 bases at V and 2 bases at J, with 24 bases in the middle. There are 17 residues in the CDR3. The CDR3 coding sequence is TGTGCCAGCACCCCCTTGTTGGGACACACCTTCCCCTACGAGCAGTACTTC. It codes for CASTPLLGHTFPYEQYF.

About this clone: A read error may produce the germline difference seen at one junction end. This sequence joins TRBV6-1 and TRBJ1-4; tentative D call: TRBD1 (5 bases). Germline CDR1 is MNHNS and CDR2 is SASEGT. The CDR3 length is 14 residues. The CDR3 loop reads CARSATVTNEKLFF. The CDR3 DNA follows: TGTGCCCGCAGTGCGACAGTAACTAATGAAAAACTGTTTTTT.